This TCR beta chain was retrieved from a study of cytotoxic CD8 clonotypes in ibrutinib-treated CLL. General study findings and limits: Baseline levels of clonality went above those of age-matched healthy donors and moved with circulating CD8+ T-cell counts.

Sequenced by immunoSEQ multiplex PCR; TCRdb stores in-frame clones only, minus some. The sample lists a few hundred thousand clones, roughly 80% occurring once. To note about this clone: Antigen unknown.

In germline, CDR1 is LNHNV, CDR2 YYDKDF (reference sequence). CDR3 length: 12 residues. With 4 bases removed from V and 4 bases from J, the gap between germline ends came to 8 bases. The genes are TRBV15 and TRBJ2-7; D not resolved. Sequenced material: PBMCs, taken before ibrutinib treatment. The origin of this receptor is a human donor with chronic lymphocytic leukemia. The CDR3 loop is CATSMEFYEQYF. CDR3 nucleotide sequence: TGTGCCACCAGCATGGAATTTTACGAGCAGTACTTC.